Presented here are 3 T cell receptor beta chains from one specimen sequenced in a study of graft-versus-host responses after intestinal transplantation. TCRdb keeps only in-frame clones here, not all; method: immunoSEQ multiplex PCR. In the table there are 95,000 to 110,000 clones, roughly 93% of which are singletons. These receptors are not linked to any known antigen. This sample comprised unstimulated CD8+ T cells sorted from spleen or lymph node cells, obtained before intestinal transplant. These receptors were taken from a human donor who received an intestinal transplant.

The gene calls are TRBV21-1 and TRBJ1-5. TRBV21-1 is termed a pseudogene. The CDR3 length is 13 residues. The CDR3 nucleotides are TGTGCCGGACTTTTGGAAAGCAATCAGCCCCAGCATTTT. Translating it yields CAGLLESNQPQHF.

This clone was observed a few times. The genes are TRBV19 and TRBJ2-7; D might be TRBD1 (6 bases). Per germline, CDR1 LNHDA and CDR2 SQIVND (reference sequence). Trimming left V 5 bases short and J 6 bases short, with 20 bases between. CDR3 length: 15 residues. CDR3 bases: TGTGCCAGTAGTGGTCCGGGACAAAGCTATTCCGAGCAGTACTTC. It encodes CASSGPGQSYSEQYF. Complete variable domain (other parts from reference TRBV19 and TRBJ2-7): DGGITQSPKYLFRKEGQNVTLSCEQNLNHDAMYWYRQDPGQGLRLIYYSQIVNDFQKGDIAEGYSVSREKKESFPLTVTSAQKNPTAFYLCASSGPGQSYSEQYFGPGTRLTVT.

The chain couples TRBV7-9 to TRBJ1-1; D is undetermined. The ends were cut back, 2 bases at V and 5 bases at J, with 6 bases in the middle. Germline V gene sequence: CDR1 SEHNR, CDR2 FQNEAQ (reference sequence). There are 12 residues in the CDR3. DNA for the CDR3: TGTGCCAGCAGCTTAAAGGTTACTGAAGCTTTCTTT. It is translated as CASSLKVTEAFF. The full variable domain, in which reference TRBV7-9 and TRBJ1-1 provide the parts outside the CDR3, is DTGVSQNPRHKITKRGQNVTFRCDPISEHNRLYWYRQTLGQGPEFLTYFQNEAQLEKSRLLSDRFSAERPKGSFSTLEIQRTEQGDSAMYLCASSLKVTEAFFGQGTRLTVV.